This T cell receptor (beta chain) was documented in a study of cytotoxic CD8 clonotypes in ibrutinib-treated CLL. Study-level background: Across samples, productive templates numbered 255,043 and productive rearrangements reached over 90,000 on average. Points from the study as a whole: Having risen at ibrutinib response, clonality had fallen back toward baseline by progression. Public clonotypes were seen rarely and were contracted or stable on treatment.

TCRdb keeps only in-frame clones here, not all; method: immunoSEQ multiplex PCR. This sample has fewer than 80,000 clones, with roughly 57% found just once. This clone turned up a few times. The antigen remains undetermined. Genomic DNA in an amount of approximately 2 micrograms was extracted from cryopreserved PBMCs and used for the preparation of TCR beta libraries. Sequencing used PBMCs, obtained after 12 months of ibrutinib treatment. The origin of this receptor is a human donor with chronic lymphocytic leukemia.

Here the CDR3 reads CASSLSMGGNQPQHF. The CDR3 nucleotides are TGTGCCAGCAGTTTATCCATGGGGGGCAATCAGCCCCAGCATTTT. The chain joins TRBV28 to TRBJ1-5; D might be TRBD1 (5 bases). CDR1 is MDHEN and CDR2 is SYDVKM in the germline V gene. There are 15 residues in the CDR3. Trimming took off 1 base at V and 2 bases at J, with 9 bases between the two ends.